The entry that follows covers one TCR beta chain sequence. CDR3 length equals 17 residues. Germline loops: CDR1 MDHEN, CDR2 SYDVKM. V shed 7 bases and J shed 1 base, with 21 bases lying between them. One entry per CDR3 protein results from TCRdb running MiXCR on the 5' RACE reads. The sample yields around 25,000 distinct CDR3 sequences, around 13% seen once. The sample belongs to a study of spatial heterogeneity in lung cancer. Looking at the study overall: Alpha-chain detections were consistently fewer than beta-chain detections among the sequences. In the raw reads, each unique TCR and UMI combination was present more than ten times on average.

Time point of the sample: sample taken at primary tumor resection. TCRs were sequenced from unsorted whole RNA of tumor, nontumor lung or PBMC. A total of under 80 untreated early-stage non-small cell lung cancer patients served as donors. This receptor was identified in a female donor with early-stage non-small cell lung cancer. The genes are TRBV28 and TRBJ2-3, with a tentative D call TRBD2 (5 bases). Sequenced here: PBMCs, sampled at surgery. Written as DNA, the CDR3 is TGTGCCAGCACCCATGGGCGGTCTGGAGGCCGCACAGATACGCAGTATTTT. The encoded protein is CASTHGRSGGRTDTQYF.